Below are 19 T cell receptor beta chains sequenced from a single sample in a study of cytomegalovirus exposure and HLA in healthy donors. PCR involved 60 Vbeta and 13 Jbeta primers. This table comes from immunoSEQ multiplex PCR, and its TCRdb copy is limited to in-frame clones, with some not included. Altogether 100,000 to 150,000 clones are present, roughly 69% being singletons, with the ten largest covering approximately 2.9%. What was sequenced was PBMCs. The receptors come from a human donor in good health.

The rearrangement links TRBV19 to TRBJ2-7; 8 nucleotides line up with TRBD2. This CDR3 comprises 15 residues. Germline trimming cut 4 bases from V and 3 bases from J; bases unmatched to any gene: 8. The germline gives CDR1 LNHDA, CDR2 SQIVND (reference sequence). CDR3 residues: CASSRVTSGLYEQYF. Written as DNA, the CDR3 is TGTGCCAGTAGTAGGGTAACTAGCGGACTCTACGAGCAGTACTTC.

The CDR3 loop reads CASAGLAGGSETQYF. The CDR3 nucleotides read TGCGCCAGCGCTGGACTAGCGGGAGGGTCGGAGACCCAGTACTTC. The genes are TRBV5-1 and TRBJ2-5, with 15 bases matching TRBD2. Germline V gene lookup returns CDR1 SGHRS and CDR2 YFSETQ. The CDR3 has 15 amino acids. Germline trimming cut 7 bases from V and 5 bases from J; bases unmatched to any gene: 6.

This chain joins TRBV27 and TRBJ2-5; no definite D call. Per the germline V gene, CDR1 is MNHEY and CDR2 is SMNVEV (reference sequence). Deletions cut 2 bases from V and 5 bases from J, with 15 bases between. The CDR3 runs 15 residues. The CDR3 loop is CASSLSPLARETQYF. The CDR3, as DNA: TGTGCCAGCAGTTTAAGCCCCCTGGCCAGGGAGACCCAGTACTTC.

This clone was observed a single time. The CDR3 sequence: CASGRGAPEAFF. Written as DNA, the CDR3 is TGCGCCAGCGGCCGGGGTGCCCCTGAAGCTTTCTTT. This chain joins TRBV5-1 and TRBJ1-1; D ambiguous. The length of the CDR3 is 12 residues. CDR1 and CDR2 (germline): SGHRS, YFSETQ. Trimming cost V 7 bases and J 6 bases, with 13 bases left between them.

The CDR3 region is CASSRRTGVGTDTQYF. DNA of the CDR3: TGTGCCAGCAGCCGCCGGACAGGGGTGGGCACAGATACGCAGTATTTT. The gene calls are TRBV7-9 and TRBJ2-3; 9 bases agree with TRBD1. Germline trimming cut 5 bases from V and 1 base from J; bases unmatched to any gene: 7. Germline V gene lookup returns CDR1 SEHNR and CDR2 FQNEAQ (reference sequence). This CDR3 has 16 residues.

This chain connects TRBV5-4 to TRBJ2-1; 8 bases agree with TRBD2. The V and J ends lost 2 bases and 4 bases, in that order; junction bases with no gene match: 11. The V gene's germline CDR1 is SGHNT and CDR2 YYREEE (reference sequence). This CDR3 contains 17 residues. The CDR3 coding sequence is TGTGCCAGCAGCTTCCTCAGAGGTCGGGGGGGATACAATGAGCAGTTCTTC. This gives the protein CASSFLRGRGGYNEQFF.

This chain uses TRBV7-6 with TRBJ2-5; 11 bases line up with TRBD2. The end of the DNA aligns better with TRBJ2-7, so the J call may be wrong. The CDR3 has 14 residues. Per the germline V gene, CDR1 is SGHVS and CDR2 is FNYEAQ. CDR3 region: CASSPGTSGYEQYF. In nucleotides, the CDR3 is TGTGCCAGCAGCCCCGGGACTAGCGGTTACGAGCAGTACTTC.

V and J are TRBV7-9 and TRBJ1-1, with D perhaps matching TRBD1 (5 bases). CDR1 is SEHNR, CDR2 FQNEAQ, per germline (reference sequence). With 1 base removed from V and 4 bases from J, the gap between germline ends came to 7 bases. The length of the CDR3 is 13 residues. The CDR3 sequence is CASSLEGATEAFF. CDR3 sequence (DNA): TGTGCCAGCAGCTTAGAAGGGGCCACTGAAGCTTTCTTT. Supplemented by reference TRBV7-9 and TRBJ1-1, the full variable domain reads DTGVSQNPRHKITKRGQNVTFRCDPISEHNRLYWYRQTLGQGPEFLTYFQNEAQLEKSRLLSDRFSAERPKGSFSTLEIQRTEQGDSAMYLCASSLEGATEAFFGQGTRLTVV.

V is TRBV7-2 and J is TRBJ2-1; the D gene is possibly TRBD2 (6 bases). CDR1 SGHTA and CDR2 FQGNSA come from the germline V gene. V lost 1 base, J lost 16 bases, and 14 bases lay in between. This CDR3 has 12 amino acids. CDR3 sequence (DNA): TGTGCCAGCAGCTTAGTTGCGGGACCCCCCTTCTTC. The encoded protein is CASSLVAGPPFF.

The chain joins TRBV19 to TRBJ2-5, with 12 bases that match TRBD2. Germline trimming cut 2 bases from V and 5 bases from J; bases unmatched to any gene: 3. Germline values: CDR1 LNHDA, CDR2 SQIVND (reference sequence). This CDR3 has 15 amino acids. CDR3 loop: CASSIWTSGVETQYF. Written as DNA, the CDR3 is TGTGCCAGTAGTATATGGACTAGCGGGGTCGAGACCCAGTACTTC.

J is TRBJ1-4 and V is TRBV18; tentative D call: TRBD1 (5 bases). The CDR3 runs to 18 residues. Germline assignment: CDR1 KGHSH and CDR2 LQKENI. Trimming cost V 0 bases and J 7 bases, with 21 bases left between them. The CDR3 is CASSPPRRAGTQGEKLFF. In DNA form, the CDR3 reads TGTGCCAGCTCACCACCGAGGAGGGCGGGGACGCAGGGTGAAAAACTGTTTTTT.

The gene calls are TRBV18 and TRBJ1-1, with D tentatively TRBD1 (6 bases). This CDR3 has 13 residues. Trimming stripped 8 bases from V and 2 bases from J, with 12 bases between. Germline V gene lookup returns CDR1 KGHSH and CDR2 LQKENI. The CDR3 coding sequence is TGTGCCAGCCATCAGGGGCAAAACACTGAAGCTTTCTTT. Translating gives CASHQGQNTEAFF.

The chain combines TRBV6-6 with TRBJ2-1; 9 positions agree with TRBD2. Germline V CDR1 and CDR2: MNHNY, SVGAGI (reference sequence). The CDR3 totals 14 residues. The ends lost 4 bases at V and 6 bases at J; junction bases unmatched: 4. In DNA form, the CDR3 reads TGTGCCAGCAGTTTGACTAGCGGTGTCAATGAGCAGTTCTTC. It codes for CASSLTSGVNEQFF.

The chain employs TRBV15 and TRBJ2-7; D ambiguous. The CDR3 contains 16 residues. Germline assignment: CDR1 LNHNV and CDR2 YYDKDF (reference sequence). V gave up 8 bases and J gave up 7 bases, with 27 bases separating them. CDR3 nucleotides: TGTGCCACCGGAAACAACTTTAGCCCGCGGTTAAAAGAGCAGTACTTC. This sequence encodes CATGNNFSPRLKEQYF.

J is TRBJ1-5 and V is TRBV27; D call uncertain. The V gene lost 6 bases and the J gene lost 3 bases, with 9 bases spanning the gap. From germline, CDR1 is MNHEY and CDR2 SMNVEV (reference sequence). This CDR3 is 13 amino acids long. The CDR3: CASSFYLNQPQHF. The DNA of the CDR3 is TGTGCCAGCAGCTTCTACCTCAATCAGCCCCAGCATTTT.

This clone occurred once. The chain links TRBV7-2 to TRBJ2-7; D may be TRBD1 (7 bases). The CDR3 sequence is 15 residues long. The V end was cut by 5 bases, the J end by 3 bases, with 17 bases between. Looked up from germline, CDR1 is SGHTA and CDR2 is FQGNSA. CDR3 protein: CASSHQGGSNYEQYF. CDR3 coding DNA: TGTGCCAGCAGCCACCAGGGGGGCAGCAACTACGAGCAGTACTTC.

V and J are TRBV4-1 and TRBJ2-7, with D possibly matching TRBD1 (8 bases). Germline CDR1 and CDR2: MGHRA and YSYEKL. The CDR3 runs 17 residues. Trimming removed 6 bases from V and 0 bases from J, with 21 bases in between. In DNA form, the CDR3 reads TGCGCCAGCAGAGGCCCTAGTACAGGGGGGGACTCCTACGAGCAGTACTTC. Translation: CASRGPSTGGDSYEQYF.

For the CDR3, the DNA is TGTGCCAGCCCAGACAGGGTCGACGAGCAGTACTTC. It specifies CASPDRVDEQYF. The chain links TRBV6-4 to TRBJ2-7; the match to TRBD1 covers 7 bases. V shed 8 bases and J 5 bases; nucleotides not matched to a gene: 6. The CDR3 sequence is 12 residues long. Germline V CDR1 and CDR2: MRHNA, SNTAGT.

The chain carries TRBV30 and TRBJ2-5; D may be TRBD1 (5 bases). V was cut by 3 bases and J by 4 bases, with 12 bases left in between. Germline V gene data show CDR1 as GTSNPN and CDR2 as SVGIG (reference sequence). This CDR3 spans 13 amino acids. This chain's CDR3 is CAWRGALRETQYF. CDR3 nucleotides: TGTGCCTGGAGAGGGGCGTTGAGAGAGACCCAGTACTTC.